These 18 T cell receptor beta chains share one sample of origin, sequenced in a study of blood T cell repertoires in COVID-19. The table came from immunoSEQ multiplex PCR; TCRdb's copy has only in-frame clones and leaves some out. The sample lists 400,000 to 500,000 clones, over 75% occurring once. The sample taken for sequencing was PBMCs or T cells enriched from blood (not recorded which). Source of these receptors: a woman between 18 and 30 years old who had been exposed to COVID-19.

V gene TRBV15 combines with J gene TRBJ1-3; D not resolved. The germline CDR1 and CDR2 sequences are LNHNV and YYDKDF (reference sequence). Trimming pared 2 bases from V and 0 bases from J, leaving 8 bases between. The CDR3 covers 15 residues. The CDR3 sequence: CATSRYGSSGNTIYF. CDR3 nucleotide sequence: TGTGCCACCAGCAGATACGGGAGCTCTGGAAACACCATATATTTT.

The chain uses TRBV6-5 and TRBJ1-4, with D maybe TRBD1 (5 bases). V shed 6 bases and J shed 3 bases, with 14 bases lying between them. Germline CDR1 and CDR2: MNHEY and SVGAGI. The CDR3 is 15 residues long. CDR3: CASRAPAGSNEKLFF. The CDR3 nucleotides are TGTGCCAGCAGGGCCCCCGCAGGGTCTAATGAAAAACTGTTTTTT.

V usage is TRBV6-5 and J usage is TRBJ1-1; D remains ambiguous. The CDR3 sequence is 15 residues long. The ends were cut back, 4 bases at V and 7 bases at J, with 19 bases in the middle. Germline CDR1 is MNHEY and CDR2 is SVGAGI. Here the CDR3 reads CASSSPREGSIEAFF. The CDR3 nucleotides are TGTGCCAGCAGTTCGCCGAGGGAGGGATCCATTGAAGCTTTCTTT.

This clone showed up just a few times. V is TRBV4-2 and J is TRBJ1-1, with TRBD1 as a possible D gene (6 bases). V lost 8 bases and J 1 base, leaving 14 bases between the germline ends. Germline V CDR1 and CDR2: LGHNA, YNFKEQ. CDR3 length equals 14 residues. The CDR3 here is CASRTMGANTEAFF. The CDR3 DNA reads TGTGCCAGCCGCACTATGGGGGCGAACACTGAAGCTTTCTTT.

The chain joins TRBV2 to TRBJ2-2, with 12 bases lining up with TRBD2. The CDR3 totals 18 residues. Trimming at V came to 8 bases and at J to 5 bases, leaving 15 bases not matched to a gene. Germline loops: CDR1 SNHLY, CDR2 FYNNEI. For the CDR3, the DNA is TGTGCCAGCCCCAAGCCACTAGCGGGGGGTCAGTGGACCGGGGAGCTGTTTTTT. Its protein is CASPKPLAGGQWTGELFF.

This chain uses TRBV2 with TRBJ1-6; 9 bases agree with TRBD1. The CDR3 consists of 14 residues. Unmatched junction bases numbered 8, after V lost 9 bases and J lost 8 bases. Germline V gives CDR1 SNHLY, CDR2 FYNNEI. The CDR3 region has the DNA TGTGCCAGTTATGGACAGGGGAGGTATTCACCCCTCCACTTT. This gives the protein CASYGQGRYSPLHF.

The genes are TRBV7-2 and TRBJ1-3; 7 bases are a match to TRBD1. CDR1 and CDR2 (germline): SGHTA, FQGNSA. The V gene end was trimmed by 5 bases and the J gene end by 3 bases; junction bases not matched to a gene: 7. The CDR3 runs to 15 residues. The CDR3 DNA reads TGTGCCAGCAGCGCCGGGACAGTCTTTGGAAACACCATATATTTT. It encodes CASSAGTVFGNTIYF. Drawing the rest from reference TRBV7-2 and TRBJ1-3, the complete variable domain is GAGVSQSPSNKVTEKGKDVELRCDPISGHTALYWYRQSLGQGLEFLIYFQGNSAPDKSGLPSDRFSAERTGGSVSTLTIQRTQQEDSAVYLCASSAGTVFGNTIYFGEGSWLTVV.

This clone occurred once. The V call is TRBV28, the J call TRBJ2-1; 13 nucleotides agree with TRBD2. V shed 7 bases and J 2 bases; nucleotides not matched to a gene: 8. The CDR3 length is 17 residues. Germline lookup yields CDR1 MDHEN and CDR2 SYDVKM. CDR3 bases: TGTGCCAGCATGACTAGCGGGAGGCTTGAGGCCTACAATGAGCAGTTCTTC. Encoded protein: CASMTSGRLEAYNEQFF.

V usage is TRBV7-2 and J usage is TRBJ2-5, with no clear D. The V gene's germline CDR1 is SGHTA and CDR2 FQGNSA. The CDR3 has 13 amino acids. V was pared by 1 base and J by 2 bases, with 5 bases between. CDR3 bases: TGTGCCAGCAGCTTAGTACGGCAAGAGACCCAGTACTTC. Translating gives CASSLVRQETQYF.

Written as DNA, the CDR3 is TGTGCCAGTGCTGAGGGACAGTATAATTCACCCCTCCACTTT. It specifies CASAEGQYNSPLHF. The V gene is TRBV19, the J gene TRBJ1-6; TRBD1 aligns across 7 bases. Germline V gene lookup returns CDR1 LNHDA and CDR2 SQIVND (reference sequence). V was pared by 8 bases and J by 4 bases, with 5 bases of the junction left unmatched. This CDR3 is built from 14 residues.

The chain links TRBV2 to TRBJ2-1; D unclear. The CDR3 loop spans 10 amino acids. Per germline, CDR1 SNHLY and CDR2 FYNNEI. V gave up 8 bases and J gave up 15 bases, with 14 bases separating them. Here the CDR3 DNA reads TGTGCCAGCTTTAACCTAGACCCGTTCTTC. It translates to CASFNLDPFF.

The chain couples TRBV4-1 to TRBJ1-1, with a weak D call TRBD1 (6 bases). Germline CDR1 is MGHRA and CDR2 is YSYEKL. This CDR3 is 15 amino acids long. Trimming pared 5 bases from V and 2 bases from J, leaving 15 bases between. DNA for the CDR3: TGCGCCAGCAGCTCTTCCGGGACACTCAACACTGAAGCTTTCTTT. It encodes CASSSSGTLNTEAFF.

The count of this clone is one. The rearrangement links TRBV5-1 to TRBJ1-1, with D perhaps matching TRBD1 (5 bases). Germline-derived CDR1 and CDR2 are SGHRS and YFSETQ. Trimming left V 3 bases short and J 1 base short, with 16 bases between. CDR3 length equals 16 residues. CDR3 sequence: CASSYPEATANTEAFF. The CDR3 coding sequence is TGCGCCAGCAGCTATCCCGAAGCGACAGCGAACACTGAAGCTTTCTTT. The full variable domain, its missing parts supplied by reference TRBV5-1 and TRBJ1-1, is KAGVTQTPRYLIKTRGQQVTLSCSPISGHRSVSWYQQTPGQGLQFLFEYFSETQRNKGNFPGRFSGRQFSNSRSEMNVSTLELGDSALYLCASSYPEATANTEAFFGQGTRLTVV.

This chain links TRBV3-1 (or the pseudogene TRBV3-2) with TRBJ2-5, with 9 bases fitting TRBD1. This CDR3 has 15 amino acids. The germline gives CDR1 LGHDT, CDR2 YNNKEL (reference sequence). Trimming removed 3 bases from V and 4 bases from J; junction bases left unmatched: 6. The CDR3 DNA reads as TGTGCCAGCAGCCAGGTAGACAGGGGGGGAGAGACCCAGTACTTC. Amino acids: CASSQVDRGGETQYF.

The V call is TRBV6-4, the J call TRBJ1-2, with TRBD1 matching 10 bases. This CDR3 contains 14 residues. In germline, CDR1 is MRHNA, CDR2 SNTAGT. Trimming removed 2 bases from V and 6 bases from J; junction bases left unmatched: 3. This CDR3 reads CASSDRTGGDGYTF. The CDR3 nucleotides are TGTGCCAGCAGTGACAGGACAGGGGGGGATGGCTACACCTTC.

The chain recombines TRBV19 with TRBJ1-5; no clear D gene. The CDR3 extends over 14 amino acids. V gave up 5 bases and J gave up 5 bases, with 13 bases separating them. CDR1 is LNHDA and CDR2 is SQIVND in the germline V gene (reference sequence). CDR3 nucleotides: TGTGCCAGTAGTGATCGAACGAGGGATCAGCCCCAGCATTTT. Its translation: CASSDRTRDQPQHF.

This chain joins TRBV28 and TRBJ2-7; D call uncertain. The CDR3 sequence is 12 residues long. Germline loops: CDR1 MDHEN, CDR2 SYDVKM. V dropped 4 bases and J dropped 2 bases, with 6 bases sitting between them. In DNA form, the CDR3 reads TGTGCCAGCAGTTCCGACACCTACGAGCAGTACTTC. Translating gives CASSSDTYEQYF.

This chain joins TRBV29-1 and TRBJ1-2, with a possible D match to TRBD1 (5 bases). CDR1 is SQVTM and CDR2 is ANQGSEA in the germline V gene. V lost 0 bases, J lost 7 bases, and 21 bases lay in between. This CDR3 comprises 16 residues. CDR3 sequence (DNA): TGCAGCGTTGAAGATTGGGACTCCGGGGGGATGATTGGCTACACCTTC. Amino acids: CSVEDWDSGGMIGYTF.